A single T cell receptor beta chain is shown here with its context. Mismatch with germline at one junction end may stem from a read error. Beta-chain TCR CDR3 regions were amplified from RNA transcripts. HTBI primers were used in a first-round RT-PCR, which preceded a second-round multiplex PCR. TCRdb re-called the multiplex PCR reads through MiXCR, storing one row per CDR3 protein. The sample includes about 370,000 distinct CDR3 sequences, about 18% of them seen just once. CDR3 length: 16 residues. Per germline, CDR1 ENHRY and CDR2 SYGVKD. The sample is drawn from a study of Graves' ophthalmopathy and Graves' hyperthyroidism. Across the whole study: Peripheral blood was obtained at first diagnosis, ahead of any treatment.

The chain employs TRBV10-3 and TRBJ2-2, with TRBD2 identical over 11 bases. The sequencing input was peripheral blood. The clonotype originates from an adult woman with stable Graves' hyperthyroidism. Written as DNA, the CDR3 is TGTGCCATCAGTGAGACTAGCGGGAGAGTTACGGGGGAGCTGTGTTTT. Amino acids: CAISETSGRVTGELCF.